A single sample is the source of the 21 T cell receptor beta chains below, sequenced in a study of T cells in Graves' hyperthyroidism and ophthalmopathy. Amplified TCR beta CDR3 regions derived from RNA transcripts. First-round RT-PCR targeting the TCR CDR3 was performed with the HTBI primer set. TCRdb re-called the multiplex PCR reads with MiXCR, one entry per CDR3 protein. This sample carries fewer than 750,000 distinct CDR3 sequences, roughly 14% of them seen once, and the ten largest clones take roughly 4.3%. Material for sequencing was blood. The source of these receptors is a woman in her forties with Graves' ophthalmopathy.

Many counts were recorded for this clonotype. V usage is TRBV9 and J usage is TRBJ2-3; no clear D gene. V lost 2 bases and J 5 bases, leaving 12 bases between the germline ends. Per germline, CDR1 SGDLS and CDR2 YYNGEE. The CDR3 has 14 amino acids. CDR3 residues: CASSVTATGDTQYF. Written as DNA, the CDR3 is TGTGCCAGCAGCGTTACAGCGACGGGAGATACGCAGTATTTT.

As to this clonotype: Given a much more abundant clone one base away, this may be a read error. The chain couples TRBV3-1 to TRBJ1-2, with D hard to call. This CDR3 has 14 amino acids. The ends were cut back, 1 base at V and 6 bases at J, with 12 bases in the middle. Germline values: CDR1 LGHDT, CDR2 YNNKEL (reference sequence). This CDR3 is CASSQAESVDGYTF. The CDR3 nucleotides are TGTGCCAGCAGCCAAGCCGAGAGTGTCGATGGCTACACCTTC.

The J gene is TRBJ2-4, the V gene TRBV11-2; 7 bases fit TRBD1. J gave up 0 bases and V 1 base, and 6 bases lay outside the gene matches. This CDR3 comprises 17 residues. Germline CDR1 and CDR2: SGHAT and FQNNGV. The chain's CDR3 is CASSLVRQGEAKNIQYF. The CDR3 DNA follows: TGTGCCAGCAGCTTAGTGAGACAGGGCGAAGCCAAAAACATTCAGTACTTC.

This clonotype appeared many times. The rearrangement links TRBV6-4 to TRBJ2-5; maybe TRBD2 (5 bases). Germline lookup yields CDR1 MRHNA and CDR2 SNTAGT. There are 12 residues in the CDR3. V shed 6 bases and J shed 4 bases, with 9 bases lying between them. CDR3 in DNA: TGTGCCAGCAGGGTGGAGGCAGAGACCCAGTACTTC. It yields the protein CASRVEAETQYF.

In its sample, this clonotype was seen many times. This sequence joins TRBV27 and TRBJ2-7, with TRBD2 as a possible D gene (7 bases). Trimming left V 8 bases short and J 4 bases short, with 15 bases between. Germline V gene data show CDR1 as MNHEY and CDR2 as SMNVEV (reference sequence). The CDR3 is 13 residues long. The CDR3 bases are TGTGCCAGCTGGGAGGGTAGGGGGTACGAGCAGTACTTC. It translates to CASWEGRGYEQYF.

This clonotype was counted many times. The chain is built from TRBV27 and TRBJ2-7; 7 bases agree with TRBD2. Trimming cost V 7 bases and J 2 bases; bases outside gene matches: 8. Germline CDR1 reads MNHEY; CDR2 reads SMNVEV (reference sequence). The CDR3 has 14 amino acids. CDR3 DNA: TGTGCCAGCAATTGGCCGGGAGGAACCTACGAGCAGTACTTC. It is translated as CASNWPGGTYEQYF.

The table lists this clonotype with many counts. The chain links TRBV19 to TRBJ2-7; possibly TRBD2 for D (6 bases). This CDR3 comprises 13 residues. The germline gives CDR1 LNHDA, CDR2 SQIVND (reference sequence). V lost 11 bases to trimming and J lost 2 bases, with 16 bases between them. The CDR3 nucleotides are TGTGCCTCGCGAGGTAGCGGCACCTACGAGCAGTACTTC. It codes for CASRGSGTYEQYF.

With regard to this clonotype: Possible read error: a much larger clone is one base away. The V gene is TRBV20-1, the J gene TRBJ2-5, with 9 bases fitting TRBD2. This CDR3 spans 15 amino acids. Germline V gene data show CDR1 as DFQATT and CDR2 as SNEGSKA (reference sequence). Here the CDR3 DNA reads TGCAGTGCCCCCCCAGAGCGGGGGGTCCAAGAGATCCAGTACTTC. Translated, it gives CSAPPERGVQEIQYF.

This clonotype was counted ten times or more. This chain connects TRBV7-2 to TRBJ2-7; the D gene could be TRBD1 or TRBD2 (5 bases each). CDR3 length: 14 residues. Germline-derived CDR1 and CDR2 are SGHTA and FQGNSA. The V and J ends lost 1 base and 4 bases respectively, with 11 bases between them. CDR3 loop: CASSLGSGTYEQYF. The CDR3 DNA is TGTGCCAGCAGCTTAGGTTCAGGGACGTACGAGCAGTACTTC.

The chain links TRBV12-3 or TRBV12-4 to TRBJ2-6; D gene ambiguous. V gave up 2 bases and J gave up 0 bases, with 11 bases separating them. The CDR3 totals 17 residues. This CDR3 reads CASSLIGLRSGANVLTF. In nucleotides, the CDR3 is TGTGCCAGCAGTTTAATCGGCCTGCGCTCTGGGGCCAACGTCCTGACTTTC.

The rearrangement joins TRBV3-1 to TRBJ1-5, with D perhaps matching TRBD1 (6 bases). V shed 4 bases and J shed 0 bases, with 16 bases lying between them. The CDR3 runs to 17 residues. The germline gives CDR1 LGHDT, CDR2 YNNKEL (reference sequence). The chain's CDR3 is CASSPGGRTDSNQPQHF. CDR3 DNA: TGTGCCAGCAGCCCGGGGGGTCGGACAGATAGCAATCAGCCCCAGCATTTT.

The DNA for the CDR3 is TGTGCCAGCAGAGAGGTCGGGGCTGGGGCCAACGTCCTGACTTTC. Protein: CASREVGAGANVLTF. The V call is TRBV6-1, the J call TRBJ2-6; weak D call: TRBD2 (5 bases). In germline, CDR1 is MNHNS, CDR2 SASEGT. Trimming cost V 6 bases and J 2 bases, with 11 bases left between them. There are 15 residues in the CDR3.

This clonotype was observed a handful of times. CDR3 loop: CASSERTGDSPNTQYF. The CDR3 DNA is TGTGCCAGCAGTGAACGGACGGGGGACTCCCCTAATACGCAGTATTTT. The chain recombines TRBV25-1 with TRBJ2-3, with D maybe TRBD2 (6 bases). CDR3 size: 16 residues. V shed 2 bases and J shed 7 bases, with 19 bases lying between them. Germline values: CDR1 MGHDK, CDR2 SYGVNS.

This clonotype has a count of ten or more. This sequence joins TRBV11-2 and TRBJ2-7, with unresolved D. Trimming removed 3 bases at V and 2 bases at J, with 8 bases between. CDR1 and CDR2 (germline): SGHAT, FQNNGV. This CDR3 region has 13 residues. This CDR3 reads CASSFPNPYEQYF. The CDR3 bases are TGTGCCAGCAGCTTTCCCAACCCCTACGAGCAGTACTTC.

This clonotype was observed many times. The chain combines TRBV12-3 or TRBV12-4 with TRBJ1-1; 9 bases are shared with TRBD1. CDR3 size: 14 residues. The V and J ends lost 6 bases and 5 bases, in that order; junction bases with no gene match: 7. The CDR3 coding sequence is TGTGCCAGCAGCCGGGACAGGGCGAGTACTGAAGCTTTCTTT. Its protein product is CASSRDRASTEAFF.

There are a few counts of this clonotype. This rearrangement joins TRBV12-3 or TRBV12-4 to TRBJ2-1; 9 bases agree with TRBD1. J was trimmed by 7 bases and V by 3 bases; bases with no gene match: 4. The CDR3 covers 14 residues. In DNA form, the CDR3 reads TGTGCCAGCAGTTTTTCGACAGGGGGGAATGAGCAGTTCTTC. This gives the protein CASSFSTGGNEQFF.

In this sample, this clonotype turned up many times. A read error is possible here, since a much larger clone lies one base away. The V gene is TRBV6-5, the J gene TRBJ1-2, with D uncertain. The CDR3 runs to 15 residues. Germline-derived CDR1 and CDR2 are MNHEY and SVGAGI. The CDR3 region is CASRPFDIPDYGHTF. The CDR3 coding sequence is TGTGCCAGCAGACCCTTTGACATTCCGGACTATGGCCACACCTTC.

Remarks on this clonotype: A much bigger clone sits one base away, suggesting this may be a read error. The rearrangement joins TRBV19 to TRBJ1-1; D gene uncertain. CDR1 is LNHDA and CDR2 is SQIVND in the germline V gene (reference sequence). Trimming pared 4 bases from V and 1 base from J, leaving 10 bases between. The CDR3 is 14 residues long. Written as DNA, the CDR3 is TGTGCCAGTAGTACTGTAATCCCGAACACTGAAGCTTTCTTT. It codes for CASSTVIPNTEAFF.

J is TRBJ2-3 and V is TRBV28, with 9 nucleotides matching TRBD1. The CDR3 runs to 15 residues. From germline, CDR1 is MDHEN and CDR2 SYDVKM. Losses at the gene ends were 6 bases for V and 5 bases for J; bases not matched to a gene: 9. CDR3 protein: CASSLDRGSEDTQYF. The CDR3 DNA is TGTGCCAGCAGCCTTGACAGGGGGAGCGAAGATACGCAGTATTTT. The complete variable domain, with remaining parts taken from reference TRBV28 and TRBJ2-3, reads DVKVTQSSRYLVKRTGEKVFLECVQDMDHENMFWYRQDPGLGLRLIYFSYDVKMKEKGDIPEGYSVSREKKERFSLILESASTNQTSMYLCASSLDRGSEDTQYFGPGTRLTVL.

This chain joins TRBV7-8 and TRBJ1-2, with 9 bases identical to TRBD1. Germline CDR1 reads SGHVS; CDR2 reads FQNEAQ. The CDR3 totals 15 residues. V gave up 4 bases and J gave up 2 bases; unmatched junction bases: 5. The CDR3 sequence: CASSSQGQGNYGYTF. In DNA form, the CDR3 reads TGTGCCAGCAGCTCCCAGGGACAGGGAAACTATGGCTACACCTTC.

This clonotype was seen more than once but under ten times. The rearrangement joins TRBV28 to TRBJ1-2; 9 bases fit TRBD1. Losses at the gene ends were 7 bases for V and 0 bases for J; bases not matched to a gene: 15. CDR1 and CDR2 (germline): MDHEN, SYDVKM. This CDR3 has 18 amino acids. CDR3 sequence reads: CASTSPETGGATNYGYTF. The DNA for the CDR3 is TGTGCCAGCACCTCGCCCGAGACAGGGGGAGCCACTAACTATGGCTACACCTTC.